A single sample is the source of the 27 T cell receptor beta chains below, sequenced in a study of cytomegalovirus exposure and HLA in healthy donors. Amplification used 60 Vbeta primers and 13 Jbeta primers. The table came from immunoSEQ multiplex PCR; TCRdb's copy has only in-frame clones and leaves some out. The data show 110,000 to 150,000 clones, with roughly a tenth seen just once and roughly 1.9% held by the top ten. Sequencing input: PBMCs. These receptors were taken from a male donor in good health and CMV-seronegative.

The rearrangement links TRBV27 to TRBJ1-6, with 11 bases identical to TRBD1. Per germline, CDR1 MNHEY and CDR2 SMNVEV (reference sequence). V lost 5 bases, J lost 9 bases, and 6 bases stayed unmatched. The CDR3 contains 15 residues. CDR3 in amino acids: CASSRDRGFSSPLHF. The DNA for the CDR3 is TGTGCCAGCAGTAGGGACAGGGGGTTCAGTTCACCCCTCCACTTT.

V gene TRBV4-1 combines with J gene TRBJ2-1, with a tentative D call TRBD2 (6 bases). This CDR3 has 14 amino acids. Germline V CDR1 and CDR2: MGHRA, YSYEKL. Trimming shortened V by 2 bases and J by 6 bases, and 11 bases separated the two germline ends. The CDR3 spells CASSQPKEGNEQFF. The CDR3 DNA reads as TGCGCCAGCAGCCAACCCAAGGAGGGCAATGAGCAGTTCTTC.

This clone was observed a few times. Written as DNA, the CDR3 is TGTGCCAGCAGCTATGACATGGATGAAAAACTGTTTTTT. It specifies CASSYDMDEKLFF. V and J are TRBV5-6 and TRBJ1-4; D call uncertain. CDR1 and CDR2 (germline): SGHDT, YYEEEE. V lost 3 bases to trimming and J lost 6 bases, with 9 bases between them. The CDR3 length is 13 residues.

This clone was seen a few times. The J gene is TRBJ1-1, the V gene TRBV30; D gene unclear. Trimming took 0 bases from V and 1 from J, leaving 6 bases between them. The CDR3 sequence is 13 residues long. CDR1 is GTSNPN, CDR2 SVGIG, per germline (reference sequence). Here the CDR3 DNA reads TGTGCCTGGAGTGTAAATAAGAACACTGAAGCTTTCTTT. Translating gives CAWSVNKNTEAFF.

This chain joins TRBV5-1 and TRBJ2-7; 12 bases align to TRBD2. The germline V gene encodes CDR1 SGHRS and CDR2 YFSETQ. The CDR3 spans 16 residues. J lost 5 bases, V lost 1 base, and 7 bases had no gene match. CDR3 DNA: TGCGCCAGCAGCTTGTGGTCTAGCGGGAGGGCCCACGAGCAGTACTTC. Protein: CASSLWSSGRAHEQYF.

The chain links TRBV19 to TRBJ1-1; possible D gene TRBD1, 5 bases. Trimming took 7 bases from V and 0 from J, leaving 18 bases between them. The CDR3 is 16 amino acids. The germline gives CDR1 LNHDA, CDR2 SQIVND (reference sequence). The CDR3 reads CASTPYAAGLNTEAFF. The CDR3 DNA reads as TGTGCCAGTACCCCGTACGCGGCAGGGCTGAACACTGAAGCTTTCTTT.

The chain employs TRBV19 and TRBJ1-4; D may be TRBD1 (6 bases). Germline CDR1 reads LNHDA; CDR2 reads SQIVND (reference sequence). Deletions cut 7 bases from V and 8 bases from J, with 17 bases between. This CDR3 has 14 amino acids. The CDR3 is CASTNRDGYEKLFF. CDR3 DNA: TGTGCCAGTACCAACAGGGACGGGTACGAAAAACTGTTTTTT.

The J gene is TRBJ2-2, the V gene TRBV5-4; D is ambiguous. The germline V gene encodes CDR1 SGHNT and CDR2 YYREEE (reference sequence). V was shortened by 0 bases and J by 1 base, with 10 bases between the two germline ends. The CDR3 is made up of 16 amino acids. CDR3 region: CASSLAAARNTGELFF. Here the CDR3 DNA reads TGTGCCAGCAGCTTGGCCGCGGCCAGGAACACCGGGGAGCTGTTTTTT.

The V gene is TRBV5-4, the J gene TRBJ1-1; D may be TRBD1 (5 bases). Trimming took off 7 bases at V and 0 bases at J, with 13 bases between the two ends. Germline V gene data show CDR1 as SGHNT and CDR2 as YYREEE (reference sequence). The CDR3 has 14 amino acids. The CDR3 bases are TGTGCCAGCCGAAAAGGGGCGATGAACACTGAAGCTTTCTTT. This translates into CASRKGAMNTEAFF.

The chain is built from TRBV19 and TRBJ1-3; unclear D gene. The germline V gene encodes CDR1 LNHDA and CDR2 SQIVND (reference sequence). Trimming removed 2 bases from V and 0 bases from J, with 11 bases in between. This CDR3 comprises 16 residues. In DNA form, the CDR3 reads TGTGCCAGTAGTATAAACAAAGAGGACTCTGGAAACACCATATATTTT. It codes for CASSINKEDSGNTIYF.

The rearrangement uses TRBV11-2 and TRBJ1-2; tentative D call: TRBD1 (5 bases). Germline V CDR1 and CDR2: SGHAT, FQNNGV. The CDR3 runs 13 residues. Trimming stripped 2 bases from V and 8 bases from J, with 12 bases between. The DNA of the CDR3 is TGTGCCAGCAGCTTAATGTGGGGGGAAGGCTACACCTTC. This gives the protein CASSLMWGEGYTF.

This clone occurred a few times. This chain links TRBV5-1 with TRBJ1-2, with 7 bases identical to TRBD1. This CDR3 is 15 amino acids long. CDR1 is SGHRS and CDR2 is YFSETQ in the germline V gene. Trimming took 6 bases from V and 3 from J; bases not matched to a gene: 11. The CDR3 here is CASTKIAGQDYGYTF. CDR3 sequence (DNA): TGCGCCAGCACGAAGATTGCCGGACAGGACTATGGCTACACCTTC.

This chain joins TRBV7-2 and TRBJ1-2; D perhaps matches TRBD1 (6 bases). V was cut by 5 bases and J by 5 bases, with 15 bases left in between. From germline, CDR1 is SGHTA and CDR2 FQGNSA. The CDR3 contains 14 residues. The CDR3 DNA sequence: TGTGCCAGCAGCGCTTACAGGGTTGAATATGGCTACACCTTC. It translates to CASSAYRVEYGYTF.

This clone appeared a few times. The genes are TRBV7-2 and TRBJ1-2; tentative D call: TRBD1 (5 bases). Germline values: CDR1 SGHTA, CDR2 FQGNSA. Trimming shortened V by 5 bases and J by 8 bases, and 21 bases separated the two germline ends. The CDR3 has 15 residues. CDR3 DNA: TGTGCCAGCAGCCGGGGGGGAGGTTACGCTGGGGGCTACACCTTC. Translation: CASSRGGGYAGGYTF.

This chain connects TRBV5-1 to TRBJ2-3; D may be TRBD1 (8 bases). The CDR3 has 14 amino acids. The germline V gene has CDR1 SGHRS and CDR2 YFSETQ. Between the trimmed V and J ends, which lost 0 bases and 5 bases, there was a span of 10 bases. The CDR3 here is CASSLDRGGDTQYF. CDR3 DNA sequence: TGCGCCAGCAGCTTGGACAGGGGGGGAGATACGCAGTATTTT.

This clone was recorded a few times. This chain uses TRBV6-4 with TRBJ2-3; tentative D call: TRBD1 (5 bases). Germline values: CDR1 MRHNA, CDR2 SNTAGT. The CDR3 covers 16 residues. V was trimmed by 2 bases and J by 2 bases, leaving 14 bases between them. CDR3 bases: TGTGCCAGCAGTGACACCCCGCAGGGCCACACAGATACGCAGTATTTT. The encoded protein is CASSDTPQGHTDTQYF.

This clone has only a few counts. The chain couples TRBV5-1 to TRBJ2-7, with 8 nucleotides matching TRBD2. Per germline, CDR1 SGHRS and CDR2 YFSETQ. Trimming removed 7 bases from V and 2 bases from J; junction bases left unmatched: 11. The CDR3 runs to 15 residues. The CDR3 here is CASESGGGSTYEQYF. The CDR3 nucleotides read TGCGCCAGCGAATCGGGCGGGGGGAGTACCTACGAGCAGTACTTC.

The chain joins TRBV5-3 to TRBJ2-2, with TRBD2 identical over 10 bases. TRBV5-3 is recorded as an ORF, its role being uncertain. The V segment lost 4 bases and the J segment 4 bases; nucleotides outside the gene matches: 13. CDR3 length: 18 amino acids. CDR3 DNA sequence: TGTGCCAGAAGCGCAGAAGTAATAGCGGGAGGATCCACCGGGGAGCTGTTTTTT. Translated: CARSAEVIAGGSTGELFF.

This clone turned up a few times. The chain uses TRBV5-4 and TRBJ1-3; no clear D. The CDR3 extends over 17 amino acids. Trimming pared 3 bases from V and 1 base from J, leaving 17 bases between. CDR1 SGHNT and CDR2 YYREEE come from the germline V gene (reference sequence). In DNA form, the CDR3 reads TGTGCCAGCAGCTCCTCCCTTAGCGTGGGTTCTGGAAACACCATATATTTT. Translation gives CASSSSLSVGSGNTIYF.

The rearrangement links TRBV9 to TRBJ2-1, with 10 positions matching TRBD2. This CDR3 has 16 amino acids. J lost 9 bases, V lost 0 bases, and 9 bases had no gene match. Looked up from germline, CDR1 is SGDLS and CDR2 is YYNGEE. In DNA form, the CDR3 reads TGTGCCAGCAGCGTAGAAGCTAGCGGGGGTCGATTTGAGCAGTTCTTC. It is translated as CASSVEASGGRFEQFF.

A few counts support this clone. V and J are TRBV6-1 and TRBJ2-1; 9 nucleotides align to TRBD2. The V and J ends lost 6 bases and 4 bases, in that order; junction bases with no gene match: 7. The CDR3 spans 15 residues. Germline V gene sequence: CDR1 MNHNS, CDR2 SASEGT. In nucleotides, the CDR3 is TGTGCCAGCAGGGAACTAGCGGGCCGTTACAATGAGCAGTTCTTC. Its translation: CASRELAGRYNEQFF.

This clone was detected only a few times. The chain employs TRBV6-1 and TRBJ2-7; TRBD2 is a possible D gene (6 bases). The CDR3 extends over 13 amino acids. Germline-derived CDR1 and CDR2 are MNHNS and SASEGT. V was cut by 7 bases and J by 7 bases, with 17 bases left in between. CDR3 DNA sequence: TGTGCCAGCACGGGGGTAGGGAGTTGGGAGCAGTACTTC. Translating it yields CASTGVGSWEQYF.

V and J are TRBV5-4 and TRBJ1-6; D call uncertain. Trimming pared 3 bases from V and 0 bases from J, leaving 10 bases between. CDR1 and CDR2 from the germline V gene are SGHNT and YYREEE (reference sequence). CDR3 size: 16 residues. In DNA form, the CDR3 reads TGTGCCAGCAGCTCAGAAGGGAGCTCCTATAATTCACCCCTCCACTTT. Its protein is CASSSEGSSYNSPLHF.

The table lists this clone with a few counts. This rearrangement joins TRBV6-5 to TRBJ1-1; 9 positions agree with TRBD1. The CDR3 consists of 14 residues. Germline V gene lookup returns CDR1 MNHEY and CDR2 SVGAGI. V dropped 5 bases and J dropped 5; count of bases not matched to a gene: 6. CDR3 nucleotide sequence: TGTGCCAGCAGTGTAACAGGGGGCTCTACTGAAGCTTTCTTT. Translated, it gives CASSVTGGSTEAFF.

This clone was observed a handful of times. Here the CDR3 DNA reads TGTGCCAGCAGCTTACAGGGCAGGGGGAACACTGAAGCTTTCTTT. This gives the protein CASSLQGRGNTEAFF. The chain is built from TRBV7-2 and TRBJ1-1, with D perhaps TRBD1 (6 bases). Germline values: CDR1 SGHTA, CDR2 FQGNSA. V lost 2 bases and J 1 base, leaving 11 bases between the germline ends. The CDR3 is 15 amino acids.

There are a few counts of this clone. V gene TRBV5-1 combines with J gene TRBJ2-5, with 12 nucleotides matching TRBD2. CDR3 length: 16 residues. J was trimmed by 2 bases and V by 0 bases; bases with no gene match: 2. Germline V gene sequence: CDR1 SGHRS, CDR2 YFSETQ. DNA of the CDR3: TGCGCCAGCAGCTTGGTCGGACTAGCGGGGCAAGAGACCCAGTACTTC. Translating it yields CASSLVGLAGQETQYF.

The J gene is TRBJ2-7, the V gene TRBV4-3; tentative D call: TRBD1 (6 bases). The CDR3 sequence is 16 residues long. Deletions cut 0 bases from V and 0 bases from J, with 12 bases between. CDR1 is LGHNA, CDR2 YSLEER, per germline. The CDR3 DNA follows: TGCGCCAGCAGCCAAGATCAGCGAGGGGGCTCCTACGAGCAGTACTTC. As protein: CASSQDQRGGSYEQYF.